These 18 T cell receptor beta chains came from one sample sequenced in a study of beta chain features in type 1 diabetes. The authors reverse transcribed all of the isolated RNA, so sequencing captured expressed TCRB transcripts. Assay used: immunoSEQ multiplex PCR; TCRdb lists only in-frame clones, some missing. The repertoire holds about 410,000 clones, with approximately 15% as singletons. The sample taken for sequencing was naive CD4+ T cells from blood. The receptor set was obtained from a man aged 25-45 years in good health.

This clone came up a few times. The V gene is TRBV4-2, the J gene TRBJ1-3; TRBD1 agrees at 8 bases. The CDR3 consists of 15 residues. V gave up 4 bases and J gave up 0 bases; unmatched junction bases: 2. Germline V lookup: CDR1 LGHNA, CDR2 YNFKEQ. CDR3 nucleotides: TGTGCCAGCAGCCCCGGGACAGGCTCTGGAAACACCATATATTTT. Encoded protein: CASSPGTGSGNTIYF.

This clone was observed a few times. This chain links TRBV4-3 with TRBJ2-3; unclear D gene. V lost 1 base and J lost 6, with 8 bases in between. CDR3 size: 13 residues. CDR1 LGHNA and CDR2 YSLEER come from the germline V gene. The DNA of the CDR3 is TGCGCCAGCAGCCAAGTGGGGATCGATACGCAGTATTTT. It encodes CASSQVGIDTQYF.

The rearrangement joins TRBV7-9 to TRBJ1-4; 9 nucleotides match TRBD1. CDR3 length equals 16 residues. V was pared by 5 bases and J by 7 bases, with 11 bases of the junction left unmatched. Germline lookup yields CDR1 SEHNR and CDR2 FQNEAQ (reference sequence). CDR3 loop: CASSDGTNRGPEKLFF. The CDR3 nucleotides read TGTGCCAGCAGCGATGGGACTAACAGGGGGCCTGAAAAACTGTTTTTT.

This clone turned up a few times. CDR3 in DNA: TGCAGCGTTGAAGGCTTTCGGACAGGGTCAGATGGCTACACCTTC. Translation gives CSVEGFRTGSDGYTF. V usage is TRBV29-1 and J usage is TRBJ1-2; 8 positions match TRBD1. This CDR3 has 15 amino acids. V shed 1 base, J shed 6 bases, and the junction held 10 bases outside the gene matches. Looked up from germline, CDR1 is SQVTM and CDR2 is ANQGSEA. Supplemented by reference TRBV29-1 and TRBJ1-2, the full variable domain reads SAVISQKPSRDICQRGTSLTIQCQVDSQVTMMFWYRQQPGQSLTLIATANQGSEATYESGFVIDKFPISRPNLTFSTLTVSNMSPEDSSIYLCSVEGFRTGSDGYTFGSGTRLTVV.

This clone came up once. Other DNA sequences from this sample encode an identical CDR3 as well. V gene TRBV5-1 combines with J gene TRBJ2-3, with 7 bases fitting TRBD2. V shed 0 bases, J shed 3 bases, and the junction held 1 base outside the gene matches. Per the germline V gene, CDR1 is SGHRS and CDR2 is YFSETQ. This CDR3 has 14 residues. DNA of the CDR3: TGCGCCAGCAGCTTGGTGGGACTAACAGATACGCAGTATTTT. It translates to CASSLVGLTDTQYF.

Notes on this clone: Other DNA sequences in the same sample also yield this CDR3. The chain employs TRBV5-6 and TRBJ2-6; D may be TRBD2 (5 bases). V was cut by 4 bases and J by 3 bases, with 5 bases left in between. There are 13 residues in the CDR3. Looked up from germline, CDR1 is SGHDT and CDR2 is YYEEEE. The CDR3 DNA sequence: TGTGCCAGCAGCGCGGGTGGGGCCAACGTCCTGACTTTC. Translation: CASSAGGANVLTF.

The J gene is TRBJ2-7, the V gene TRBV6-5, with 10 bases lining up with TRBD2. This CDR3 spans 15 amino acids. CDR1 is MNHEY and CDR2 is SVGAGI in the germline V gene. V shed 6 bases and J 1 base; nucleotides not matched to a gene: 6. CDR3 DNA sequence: TGTGCCAGCAGCGCGCTAGCGGGAGTGTCCTACGAGCAGTACGTC. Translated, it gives CASSALAGVSYEQYV.

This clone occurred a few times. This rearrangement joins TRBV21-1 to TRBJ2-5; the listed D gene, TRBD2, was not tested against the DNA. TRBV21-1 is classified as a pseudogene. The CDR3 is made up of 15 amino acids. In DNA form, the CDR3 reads TGTGCCAGCAATACGGGGGGCCGAAGCCAAGAGACCCAGTACTTC. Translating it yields CASNTGGRSQETQYF.

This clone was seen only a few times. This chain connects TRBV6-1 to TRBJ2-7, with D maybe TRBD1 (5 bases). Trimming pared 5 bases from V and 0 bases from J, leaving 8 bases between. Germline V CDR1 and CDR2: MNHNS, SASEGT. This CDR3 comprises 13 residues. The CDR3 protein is CASSLGVSYEQYV. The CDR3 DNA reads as TGTGCCAGCAGTCTAGGGGTCTCCTACGAGCAGTACGTC.

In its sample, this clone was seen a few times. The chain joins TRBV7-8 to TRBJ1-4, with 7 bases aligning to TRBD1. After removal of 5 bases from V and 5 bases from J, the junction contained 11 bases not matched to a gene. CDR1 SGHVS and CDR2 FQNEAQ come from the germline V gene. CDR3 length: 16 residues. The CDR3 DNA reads TGTGCCAGCAGCGCCGGGACAGTGGCCATAAATGAAAAACTGTTTTTT. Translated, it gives CASSAGTVAINEKLFF.

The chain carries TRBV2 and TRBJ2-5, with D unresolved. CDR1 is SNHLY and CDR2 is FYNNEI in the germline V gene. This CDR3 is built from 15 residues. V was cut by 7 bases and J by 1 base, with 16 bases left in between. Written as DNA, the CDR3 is TGTGCCAGCACCAGCCAACCGGCGCTCCAAGAGACCCAGTACTTC. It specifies CASTSQPALQETQYF.

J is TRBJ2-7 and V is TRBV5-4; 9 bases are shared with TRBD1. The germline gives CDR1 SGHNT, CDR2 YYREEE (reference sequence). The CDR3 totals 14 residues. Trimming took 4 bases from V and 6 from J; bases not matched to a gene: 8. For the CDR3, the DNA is TGTGCCAGCAGCCACCGGGACAGGGATCTCGAGCAGTACGTC. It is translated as CASSHRDRDLEQYV.

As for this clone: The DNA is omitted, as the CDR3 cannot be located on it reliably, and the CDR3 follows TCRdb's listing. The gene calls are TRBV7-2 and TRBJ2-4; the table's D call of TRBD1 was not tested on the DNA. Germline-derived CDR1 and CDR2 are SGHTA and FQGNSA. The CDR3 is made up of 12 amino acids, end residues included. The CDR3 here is CASSLWGQGSYF.

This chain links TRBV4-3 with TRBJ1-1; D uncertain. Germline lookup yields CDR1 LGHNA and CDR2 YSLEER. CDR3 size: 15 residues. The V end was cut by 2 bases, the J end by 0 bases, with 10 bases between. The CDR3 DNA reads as TGCGCCAGCAGCCAAAACAGCCAGGTGAACACTGAAGCTTTCTTT. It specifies CASSQNSQVNTEAFF.

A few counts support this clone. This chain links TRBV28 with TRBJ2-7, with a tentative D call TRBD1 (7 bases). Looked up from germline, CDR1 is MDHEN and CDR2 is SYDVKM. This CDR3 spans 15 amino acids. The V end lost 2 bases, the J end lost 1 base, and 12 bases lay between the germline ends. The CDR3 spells CASSLGGGHSYEQYV. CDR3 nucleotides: TGTGCCAGCAGTTTAGGAGGGGGCCATTCCTACGAGCAGTACGTC.

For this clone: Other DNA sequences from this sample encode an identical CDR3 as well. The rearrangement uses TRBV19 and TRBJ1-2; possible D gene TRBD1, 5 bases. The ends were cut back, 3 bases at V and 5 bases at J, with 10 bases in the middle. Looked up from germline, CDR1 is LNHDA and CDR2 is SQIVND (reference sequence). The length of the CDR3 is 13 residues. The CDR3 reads CASSIDRNYGYTF. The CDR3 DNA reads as TGTGCCAGTAGTATCGACAGAAATTATGGCTACACCTTC.

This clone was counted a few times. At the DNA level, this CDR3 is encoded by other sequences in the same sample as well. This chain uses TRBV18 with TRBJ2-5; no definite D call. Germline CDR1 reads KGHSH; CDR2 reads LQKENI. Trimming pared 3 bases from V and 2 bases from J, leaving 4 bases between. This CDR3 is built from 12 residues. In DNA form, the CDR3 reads TGTGCCAGCTCACCCGTTCAAGAGACCCAGTACTTC. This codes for CASSPVQETQYF.

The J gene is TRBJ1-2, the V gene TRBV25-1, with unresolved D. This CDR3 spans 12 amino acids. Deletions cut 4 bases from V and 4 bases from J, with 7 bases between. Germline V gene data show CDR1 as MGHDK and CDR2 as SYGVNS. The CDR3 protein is CASSGHLYGYTF. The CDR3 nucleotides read TGTGCCAGCAGTGGTCATCTCTATGGCTACACCTTC.